This T cell receptor beta chain was recovered during a study of cytomegalovirus exposure and HLA in healthy donors. The wider study: An analysis done earlier identified some 120 million unique TCR beta sequences from about 179 million T cells.

General observations from the study: Common viral pathogens were later found to be apparently linked to several of the most significant clusters.

Worth noting for this clone: Its antigen is unidentified.

13 Jbeta primers and 60 Vbeta primers were used for the PCR. Generated by immunoSEQ multiplex PCR, the TCRdb table keeps only in-frame clones and is missing some. This sample has about 190,000 clones, with roughly 80% found just once. Sequencing was performed on PBMCs. This receptor was identified in a male donor in good health and CMV-seronegative.

CDR3 region: CASSQGGGSNEQYF. CDR3 nucleotide sequence: TGTGCCAGCAGCCAAGGGGGCGGGAGTAACGAGCAGTACTTC. The V gene is TRBV4-2, the J gene TRBJ2-7, with 7 bases lining up with TRBD2. V trimming: 1 base; J trimming: 5 bases; junction bases outside the gene matches: 5. Per the germline V gene, CDR1 is LGHNA and CDR2 is YNFKEQ. CDR3 length: 14 amino acids.